The T cell receptor beta chain described here comes from a study of neurological immune-mediated disorders. To note about this clonotype: Its target is not known.

The output of every sequencing run, over 160 million TCR-beta sequences, came from 15-18 subjects. From the 5' RACE reads, TCRdb called clonotypes with MiXCR, one entry per CDR3 protein. The sample contains around 47,000 distinct CDR3 sequences, about 22% of which appear only once. Findings and limits, study-wide: HTLV-1-associated myelopathy had the most TCR clonal expansion, and multiple sclerosis had the least, less than healthy controls.

V lost 1 base and J lost 1, with 1 base in between. Looked up from germline, CDR1 is MRHNA and CDR2 is SNTAGT. The CDR3 sequence is 13 residues long. The sample's time point: technical triplicate 3. Unsorted libraries were generated from 2 million PBMCs. These cells had been stored in RNAlater at -80 C. This chain uses TRBV6-4 with TRBJ2-2; D is unclear. The TCR sequence derives from a man between 60 and 70 years old with HTLV-1-associated myelopathy (HAM/TSP). The sample comprised PBMCs. Here the CDR3 reads CASSDLNTGELFF. As DNA, the CDR3 is TGTGCCAGCAGTGACTTGAACACCGGGGAGCTGTTTTTT.